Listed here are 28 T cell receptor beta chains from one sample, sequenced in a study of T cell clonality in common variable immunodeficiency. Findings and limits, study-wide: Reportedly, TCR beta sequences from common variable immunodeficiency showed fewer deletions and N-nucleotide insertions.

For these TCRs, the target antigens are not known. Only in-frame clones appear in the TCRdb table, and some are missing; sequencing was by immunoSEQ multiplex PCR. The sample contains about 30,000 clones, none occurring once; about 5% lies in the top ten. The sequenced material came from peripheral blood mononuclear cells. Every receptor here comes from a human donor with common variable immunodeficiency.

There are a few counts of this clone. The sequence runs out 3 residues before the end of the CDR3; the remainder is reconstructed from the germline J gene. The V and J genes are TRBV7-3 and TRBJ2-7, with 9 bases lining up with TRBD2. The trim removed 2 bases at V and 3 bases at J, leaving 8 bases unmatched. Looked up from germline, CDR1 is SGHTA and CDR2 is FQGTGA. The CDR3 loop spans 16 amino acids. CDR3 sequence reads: CASSLAAASGDYEQYF. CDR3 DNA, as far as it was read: TGTGCCAGCAGCTTAGCGGCAGCTAGCGGGGACTACGAG.

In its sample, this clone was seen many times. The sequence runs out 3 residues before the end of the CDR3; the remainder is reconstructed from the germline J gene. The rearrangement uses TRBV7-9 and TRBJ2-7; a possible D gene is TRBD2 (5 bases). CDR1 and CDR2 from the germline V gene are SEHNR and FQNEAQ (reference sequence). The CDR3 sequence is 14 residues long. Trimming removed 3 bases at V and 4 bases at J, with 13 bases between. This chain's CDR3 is CASSFDRGLYEQYF. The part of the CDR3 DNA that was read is TGTGCCAGCAGCTTTGATCGCGGACTTTACGAG.

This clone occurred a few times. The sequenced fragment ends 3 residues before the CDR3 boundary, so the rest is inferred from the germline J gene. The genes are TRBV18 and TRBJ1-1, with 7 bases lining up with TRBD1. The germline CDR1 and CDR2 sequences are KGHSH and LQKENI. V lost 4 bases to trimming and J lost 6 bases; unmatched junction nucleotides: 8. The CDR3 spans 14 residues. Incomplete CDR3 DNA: TGTGCCAGCTCACTGGGACAGAAGCCCGCTGAA. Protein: CASSLGQKPAE. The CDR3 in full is CASSLGQKPAEAFF.

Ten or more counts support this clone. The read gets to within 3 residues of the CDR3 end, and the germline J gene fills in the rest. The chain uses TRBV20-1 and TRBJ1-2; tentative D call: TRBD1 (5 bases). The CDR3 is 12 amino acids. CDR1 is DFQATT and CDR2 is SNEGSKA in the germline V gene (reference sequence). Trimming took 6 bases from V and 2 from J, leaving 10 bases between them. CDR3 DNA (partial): TGCAGTGCCAAGACAGCCAACTATGGC. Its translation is CSAKTANYG. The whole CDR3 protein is CSAKTANYGYTF.

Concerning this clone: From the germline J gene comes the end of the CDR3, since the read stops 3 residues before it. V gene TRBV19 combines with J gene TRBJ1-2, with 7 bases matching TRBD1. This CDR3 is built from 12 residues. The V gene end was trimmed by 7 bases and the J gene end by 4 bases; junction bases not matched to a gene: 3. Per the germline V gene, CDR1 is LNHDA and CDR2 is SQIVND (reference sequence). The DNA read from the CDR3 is TGTGCCAGTACGCGACAGGGCTATGGC. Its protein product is CASTRQGYG. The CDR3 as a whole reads CASTRQGYGYTF.

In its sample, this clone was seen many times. The sequenced part of the CDR3 DNA is TGCGCCAGCAGCTTTTCGTCAGGGTCGCCTGGC. Amino acids: CASSFSSGSPG. The whole CDR3 is CASSFSSGSPGYTF. The rearrangement uses TRBV5-1 and TRBJ1-2; D might be TRBD1 (5 bases). The CDR3 end lies 3 residues beyond the end of the read and is filled in from the germline J gene. The CDR3 is 14 amino acids. Trimming shortened V by 2 bases and J by 7 bases, and 15 bases separated the two germline ends. Germline assignment: CDR1 SGHRS and CDR2 YFSETQ.

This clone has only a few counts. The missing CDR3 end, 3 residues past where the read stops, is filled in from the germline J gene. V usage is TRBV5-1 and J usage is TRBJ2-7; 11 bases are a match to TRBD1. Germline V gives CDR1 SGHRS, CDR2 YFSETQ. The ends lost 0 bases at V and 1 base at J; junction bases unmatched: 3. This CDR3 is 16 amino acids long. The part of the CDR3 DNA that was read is TGCGCCAGCAGCTTGGCAGGACAGGGGGCATCCTACGAG. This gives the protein CASSLAGQGASYE. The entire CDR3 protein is CASSLAGQGASYEQYF.

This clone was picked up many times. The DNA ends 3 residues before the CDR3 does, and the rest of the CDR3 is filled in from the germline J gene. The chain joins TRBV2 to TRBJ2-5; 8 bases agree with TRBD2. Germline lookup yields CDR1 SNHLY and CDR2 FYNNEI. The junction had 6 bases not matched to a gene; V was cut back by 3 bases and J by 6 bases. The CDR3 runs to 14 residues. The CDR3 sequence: CASSEGGGRKTQYF. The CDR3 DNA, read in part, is TGTGCCAGCAGTGAGGGCGGGGGGAGAAAGACC.

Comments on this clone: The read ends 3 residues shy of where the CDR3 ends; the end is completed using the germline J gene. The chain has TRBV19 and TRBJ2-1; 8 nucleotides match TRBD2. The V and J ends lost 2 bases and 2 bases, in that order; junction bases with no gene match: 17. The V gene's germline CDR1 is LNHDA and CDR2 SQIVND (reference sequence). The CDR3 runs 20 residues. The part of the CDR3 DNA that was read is TGTGCCAGTAGTATACGGGACAAACGGGACGGGGGGGCCCCCTACAATGAG. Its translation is CASSIRDKRDGGAPYNE. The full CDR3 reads CASSIRDKRDGGAPYNEQFF.

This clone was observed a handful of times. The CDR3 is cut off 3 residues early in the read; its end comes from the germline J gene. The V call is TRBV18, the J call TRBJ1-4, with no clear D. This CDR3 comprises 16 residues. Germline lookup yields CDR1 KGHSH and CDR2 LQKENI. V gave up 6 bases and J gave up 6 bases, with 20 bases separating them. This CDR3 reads CASSRIAGSLDEKLFF. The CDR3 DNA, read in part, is TGTGCCAGCTCTCGAATCGCGGGGTCTCTTGATGAAAAA.

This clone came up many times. The CDR3 bases that were read are TGTGCCAGCAGCTTGGGGCCGAGTGCGAACACCGGGGAG. Translation: CASSLGPSANTGE. Given in full, the CDR3 is CASSLGPSANTGELFF. The V gene is TRBV5-4, the J gene TRBJ2-2; the D is unclear. The missing CDR3 end, 3 residues past where the read stops, is filled in from the germline J gene. The CDR3 totals 16 residues. Germline CDR1 and CDR2: SGHNT and YYREEE (reference sequence). V was cut by 0 bases and J by 0 bases, with 9 bases left in between.

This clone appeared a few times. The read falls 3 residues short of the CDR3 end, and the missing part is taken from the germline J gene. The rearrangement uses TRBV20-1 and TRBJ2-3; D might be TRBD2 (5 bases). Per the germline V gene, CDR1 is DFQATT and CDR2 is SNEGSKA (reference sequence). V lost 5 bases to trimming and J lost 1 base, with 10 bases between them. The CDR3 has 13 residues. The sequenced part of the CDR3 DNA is TGCAGTGCTCAGTCGCGGGGCACAGATACG. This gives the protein CSAQSRGTDT. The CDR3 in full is CSAQSRGTDTQYF.

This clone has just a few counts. The covered CDR3 bases are TGTGCCAGCAGCTCAGTTGGGGGCGGCACTGAA. This codes for CASSSVGGGTE. The complete CDR3 protein is CASSSVGGGTEAFF. The genes are TRBV7-2 and TRBJ1-1; maybe TRBD1 (6 bases). The read ends 3 residues before the CDR3 terminus; that terminus is restored from the germline J gene. Germline CDR1 reads SGHTA; CDR2 reads FQGNSA. The V and J ends lost 4 bases and 4 bases respectively, with 13 bases between them. The CDR3 has 14 residues.

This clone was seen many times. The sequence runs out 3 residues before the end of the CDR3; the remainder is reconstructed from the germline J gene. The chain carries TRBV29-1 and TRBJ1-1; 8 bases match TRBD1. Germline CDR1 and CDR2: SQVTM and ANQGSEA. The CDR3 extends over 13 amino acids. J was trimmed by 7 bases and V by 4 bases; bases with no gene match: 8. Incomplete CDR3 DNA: TGCAGCGTTGGTGTGACAGGGGTCGGTGAA. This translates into CSVGVTGVGE. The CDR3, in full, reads CSVGVTGVGEAFF.

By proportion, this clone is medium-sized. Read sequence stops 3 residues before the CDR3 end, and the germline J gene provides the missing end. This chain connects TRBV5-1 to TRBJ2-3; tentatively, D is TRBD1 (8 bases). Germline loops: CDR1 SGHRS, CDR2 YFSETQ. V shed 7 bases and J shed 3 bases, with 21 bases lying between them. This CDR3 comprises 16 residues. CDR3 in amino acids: CASSQGAGDWTDTQYF. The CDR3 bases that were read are TGCGCCAGCTCCCAGGGGGCGGGGGATTGGACAGATACG.

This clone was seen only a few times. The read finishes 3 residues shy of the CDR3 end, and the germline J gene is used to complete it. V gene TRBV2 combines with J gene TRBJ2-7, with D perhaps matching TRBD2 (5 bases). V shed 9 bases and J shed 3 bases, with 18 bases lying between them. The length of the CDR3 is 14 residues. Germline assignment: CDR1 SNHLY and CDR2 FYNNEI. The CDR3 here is CASKAGLGGYEQYF. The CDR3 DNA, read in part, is TGTGCCAGTAAGGCGGGTTTAGGAGGCTACGAG.

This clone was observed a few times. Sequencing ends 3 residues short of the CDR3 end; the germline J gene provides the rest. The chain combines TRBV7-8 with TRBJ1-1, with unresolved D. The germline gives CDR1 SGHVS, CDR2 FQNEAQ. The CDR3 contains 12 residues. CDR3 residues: CASSLAPASAFF. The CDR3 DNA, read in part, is TGTGCCAGCAGCTTAGCCCCCGCGTCG.

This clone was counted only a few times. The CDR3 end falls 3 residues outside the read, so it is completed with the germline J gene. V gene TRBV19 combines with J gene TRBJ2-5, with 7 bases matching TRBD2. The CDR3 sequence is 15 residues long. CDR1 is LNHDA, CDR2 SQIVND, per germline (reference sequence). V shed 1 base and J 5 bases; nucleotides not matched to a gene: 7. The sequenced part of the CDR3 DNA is TGTGCCAGTAGTATAGCGGGGGGAGTGGGCGAGACC. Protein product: CASSIAGGVGET. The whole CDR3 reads CASSIAGGVGETQYF.

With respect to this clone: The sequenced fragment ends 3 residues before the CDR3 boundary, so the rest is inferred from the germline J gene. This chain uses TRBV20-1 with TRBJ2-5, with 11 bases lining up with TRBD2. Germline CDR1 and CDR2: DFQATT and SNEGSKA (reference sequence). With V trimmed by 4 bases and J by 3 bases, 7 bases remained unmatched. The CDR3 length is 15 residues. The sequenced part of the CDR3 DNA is TGCAGTGCTATAGCGGGGGGGCTTAGGAAAGAGACC. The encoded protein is CSAIAGGLRKET. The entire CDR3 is CSAIAGGLRKETQYF.

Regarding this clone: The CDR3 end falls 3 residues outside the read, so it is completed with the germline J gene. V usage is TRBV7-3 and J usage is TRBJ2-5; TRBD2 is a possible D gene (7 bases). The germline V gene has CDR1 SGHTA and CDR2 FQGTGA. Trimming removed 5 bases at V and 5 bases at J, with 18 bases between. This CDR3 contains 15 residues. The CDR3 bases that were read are TGTGCCAGCAGCCCGCAAGGGGGGGGCATTGAGACC. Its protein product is CASSPQGGGIET. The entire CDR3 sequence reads CASSPQGGGIETQYF.

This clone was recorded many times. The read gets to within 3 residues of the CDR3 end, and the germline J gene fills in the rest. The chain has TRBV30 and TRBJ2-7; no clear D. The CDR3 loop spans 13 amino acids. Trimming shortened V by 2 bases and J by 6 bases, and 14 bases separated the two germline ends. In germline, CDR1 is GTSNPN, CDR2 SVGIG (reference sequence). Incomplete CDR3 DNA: TGTGCCTGGAGTTCACGAGAGAAGGGCGAG. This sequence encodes CAWSSREKGE. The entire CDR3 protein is CAWSSREKGEQYF.

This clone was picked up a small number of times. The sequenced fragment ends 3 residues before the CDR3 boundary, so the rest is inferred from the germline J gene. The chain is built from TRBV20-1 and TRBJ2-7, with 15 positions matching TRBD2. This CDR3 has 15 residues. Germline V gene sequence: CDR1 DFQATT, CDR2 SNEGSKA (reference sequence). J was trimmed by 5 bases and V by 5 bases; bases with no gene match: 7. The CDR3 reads CSAYPGLAGGNEQYF. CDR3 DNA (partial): TGCAGTGCTTACCCGGGACTAGCGGGGGGAAACGAG.

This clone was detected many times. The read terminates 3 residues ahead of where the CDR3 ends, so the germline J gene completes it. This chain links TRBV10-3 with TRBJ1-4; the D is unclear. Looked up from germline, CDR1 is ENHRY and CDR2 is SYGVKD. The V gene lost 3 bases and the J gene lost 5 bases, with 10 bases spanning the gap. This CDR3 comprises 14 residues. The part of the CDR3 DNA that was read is TGTGCCATCAGTGACACGCAAGGGAATGAAAAA. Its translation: CAISDTQGNEK. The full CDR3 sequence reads CAISDTQGNEKLFF.

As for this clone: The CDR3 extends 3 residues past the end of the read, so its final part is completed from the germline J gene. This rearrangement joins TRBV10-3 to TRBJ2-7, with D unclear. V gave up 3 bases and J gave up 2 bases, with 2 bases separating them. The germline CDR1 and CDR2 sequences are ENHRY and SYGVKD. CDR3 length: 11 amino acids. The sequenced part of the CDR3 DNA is TGTGCCATCAGTGATACCTACGAG. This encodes CAISDTYE. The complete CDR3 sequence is CAISDTYEQYF.

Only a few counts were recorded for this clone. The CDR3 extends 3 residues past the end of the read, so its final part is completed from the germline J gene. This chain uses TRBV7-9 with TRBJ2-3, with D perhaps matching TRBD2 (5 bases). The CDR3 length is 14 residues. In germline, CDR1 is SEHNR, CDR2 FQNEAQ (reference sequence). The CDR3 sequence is CASSPLSFTSSQYF. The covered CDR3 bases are TGTGCCAGCAGCCCATTGTCGTTCACTAGTTCG.

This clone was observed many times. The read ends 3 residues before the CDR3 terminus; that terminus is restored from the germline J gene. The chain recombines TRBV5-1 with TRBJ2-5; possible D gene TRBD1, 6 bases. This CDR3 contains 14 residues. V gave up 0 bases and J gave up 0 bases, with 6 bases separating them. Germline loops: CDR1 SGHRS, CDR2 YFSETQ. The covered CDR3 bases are TGCGCCAGCAGCTTGGGGACAGACCAAGAGACC. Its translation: CASSLGTDQET. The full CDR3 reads CASSLGTDQETQYF.

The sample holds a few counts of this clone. The chain's CDR3 is CSVERGGADTQYF. Partial CDR3 DNA: TGCAGCGTTGAAAGGGGCGGCGCCGATACG. The J gene is TRBJ2-3, the V gene TRBV29-1; weak D call: TRBD1 (5 bases). Read coverage stops 3 residues before the CDR3 terminus; the germline J gene supplies the remainder. Per germline, CDR1 SQVTM and CDR2 ANQGSEA. There are 13 residues in the CDR3. The germline V and J ends were trimmed by 2 bases and 6 bases, with 12 bases remaining between them.

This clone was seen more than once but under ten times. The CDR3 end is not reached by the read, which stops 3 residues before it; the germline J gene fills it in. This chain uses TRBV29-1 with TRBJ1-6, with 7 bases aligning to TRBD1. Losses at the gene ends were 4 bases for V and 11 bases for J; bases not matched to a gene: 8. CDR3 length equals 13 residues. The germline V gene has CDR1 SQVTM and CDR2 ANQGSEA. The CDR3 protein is CSVAPGGEAPLHF. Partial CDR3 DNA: TGCAGCGTTGCGCCAGGGGGTGAAGCACCC.